Below are 7 T cell receptor beta chains sequenced from a single sample in a study of CD8 T cells in Susac syndrome. After extraction with the RNeasy kit, roughly 0.45 to 1 ug of the RNA was reverse transcribed using random hexamers. TCRdb re-derived calls from the immunoSEQ multiplex PCR reads in MiXCR, one entry per CDR3 protein. The sample contains 100,000 to 150,000 distinct CDR3 sequences, over 90% of which appear only once. Sequencing was performed on CD8+ T cells from PBMCs. The receptors derive from a human donor with multiple sclerosis.

This chain links TRBV9 with TRBJ2-1, with D perhaps given as TRBD1 or TRBD2 (6 bases each). The CDR3 totals 15 residues. Germline CDR1 reads SGDLS; CDR2 reads YYNGEE. V dropped 0 bases and J dropped 2 bases, with 9 bases sitting between them. The CDR3 nucleotides read TGTGCCAGCAGCGTAGGGGGGGCTGCCTACAATGAGCAGTTCTTC. Its translation: CASSVGGAAYNEQFF.

The chain employs TRBV7-2 and TRBJ2-3; D may be TRBD1 or TRBD2 (5 bases each). The CDR3 consists of 15 residues. V was clipped by 8 bases and J by 1 base, with 16 bases between them. CDR1 is SGHTA and CDR2 is FQGNSA in the germline V gene. The CDR3 reads CASLFRGAGTDTQYF. DNA of the CDR3: TGTGCCAGCCTCTTCCGGGGCGCAGGCACAGATACGCAGTATTTT.

The chain couples TRBV19 to TRBJ2-5; 7 positions agree with TRBD1. There are 17 residues in the CDR3. Per the germline V gene, CDR1 is LNHDA and CDR2 is SQIVND (reference sequence). The chain's CDR3 is CVRTGDNSITTYETQYF. Written as DNA, the CDR3 is TGTGTCAGGACAGGCGATAATTCGATCACCACCTACGAGACCCAGTACTTC.

The CDR3 DNA sequence: TGTGCTAGTGACCCGACAGGGATTACTGAAGCTTTCTTT. This encodes CASDPTGITEAFF. This chain links TRBV12-5 with TRBJ1-1; 7 bases agree with TRBD1. Germline V gene lookup returns CDR1 LGHNT and CDR2 FRNRAP. This CDR3 is 13 amino acids long. The J segment lost 5 bases and the V segment lost 7 bases, leaving 7 bases of the junction unmatched.

This chain connects TRBV19 to TRBJ1-2, with 9 bases that match TRBD1. The CDR3 totals 19 residues. J gave up 0 bases and V 1 base, and 12 bases lay outside the gene matches. Germline V CDR1 and CDR2: LNHDA, SQIVND (reference sequence). The CDR3, as DNA: TGTGCCAGTAGTATAGCGAGGCCGGACAGGGGCCACGCTAACTATGGCTACACCTTC. It translates to CASSIARPDRGHANYGYTF.

The genes are TRBV12-3 or TRBV12-4 and TRBJ1-1, with TRBD1 matching over 7 bases. The CDR3 consists of 14 residues. Trimming cost V 6 bases and J 2 bases; bases outside gene matches: 6. The chain's CDR3 is CASSLGTANTEAFF. For the CDR3, the DNA is TGTGCCAGCAGCCTCGGGACAGCAAACACTGAAGCTTTCTTT.

The rearrangement joins TRBV13 to TRBJ2-1, with a possible D match to TRBD1 (5 bases). CDR3 size: 14 residues. V dropped 3 bases and J dropped 6 bases, with 12 bases sitting between them. Germline CDR1 reads PRHDT; CDR2 reads FYEKMQ (reference sequence). The chain's CDR3 is CASSLPQGSNEQFF. CDR3 DNA: TGTGCCAGCAGCTTGCCTCAGGGAAGCAATGAGCAGTTCTTC.